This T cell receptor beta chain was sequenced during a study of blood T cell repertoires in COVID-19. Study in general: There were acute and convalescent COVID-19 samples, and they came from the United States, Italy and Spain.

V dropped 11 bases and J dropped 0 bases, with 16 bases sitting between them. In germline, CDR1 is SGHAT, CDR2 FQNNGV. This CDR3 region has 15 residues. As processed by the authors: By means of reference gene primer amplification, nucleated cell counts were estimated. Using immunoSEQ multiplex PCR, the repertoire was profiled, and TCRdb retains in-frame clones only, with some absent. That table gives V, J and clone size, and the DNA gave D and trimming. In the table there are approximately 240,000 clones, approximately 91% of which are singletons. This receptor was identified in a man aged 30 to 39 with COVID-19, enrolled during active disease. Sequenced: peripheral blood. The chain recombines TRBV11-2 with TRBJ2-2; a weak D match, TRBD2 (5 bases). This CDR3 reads CALPRGSANTGELFF. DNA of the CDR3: TGTGCCCTACCACGGGGATCCGCGAACACCGGGGAGCTGTTTTTT.